The source of this TCR beta chain is a study of T cell responses to AZD1222 COVID-19 vaccine. Germline V gene data show CDR1 as MRHNA and CDR2 as SNTAGT. The CDR3 spans 14 residues. V gave up 3 bases and J gave up 2 bases, with 11 bases separating them. Profiled with immunoSEQ multiplex PCR; TCRdb holds only in-frame clones, not every one. The table lists 120,000 or so clones, 85% to 90% of them singletons, with around 30% in the top ten. Overall study results and limits: The study sampled repertoires only after the peak T cell response. Along spike, vaccine-associated CD4 TCRs were found throughout, with dominance at 160-218 and 743-854. Donors were mostly white British, more females; clonal diversity possibly underestimated.

As to this clone: Its antigen is not identified.

The sequencing here drew on peripheral blood, taken on day 0 of AZD1222 vaccination. This sequence originates from an adult in good health. The chain is built from TRBV6-4 and TRBJ2-7; D gene uncertain. This CDR3 is CASSEYAETYEQYF. The CDR3 coding sequence is TGTGCCAGCAGTGAATACGCGGAAACCTACGAGCAGTACTTC.